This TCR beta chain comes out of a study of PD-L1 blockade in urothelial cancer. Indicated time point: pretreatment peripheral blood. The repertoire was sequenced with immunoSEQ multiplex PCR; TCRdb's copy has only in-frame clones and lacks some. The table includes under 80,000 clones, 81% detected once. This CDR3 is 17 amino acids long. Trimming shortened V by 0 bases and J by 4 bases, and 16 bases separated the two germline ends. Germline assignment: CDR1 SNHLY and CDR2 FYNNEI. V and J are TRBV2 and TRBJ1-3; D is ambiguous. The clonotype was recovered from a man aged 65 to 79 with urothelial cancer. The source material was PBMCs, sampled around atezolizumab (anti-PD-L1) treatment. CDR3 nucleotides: TGTGCCAGCAGTGAAGCCTCTCCGAGGGTTTCGGGAAACACCATATATTTT. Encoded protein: CASSEASPRVSGNTIYF.